The 15 T cell receptor beta chains below come from one sample, sequenced in a study of regulatory T cells in long-lasting Graves disease. Library construction for TCR beta used iRepertoire HTBI primers and Arm-PCR of CDR3 regions. Each CDR3 protein gets one entry after TCRdb re-called the multiplex PCR reads with MiXCR. The table lists a few hundred thousand distinct CDR3 sequences, less than 30% of them singletons. Regarding time point: persistent/refractory GD, antithyroid drugs over 5 years with positive TRAb. TCR sequences were obtained from RNA taken from PBMCs. The sample consisted of peripheral blood mononuclear cells (PBMCs), taken when the disease was refractory, from a patient treated with antithyroid drugs. These receptors originate from a woman aged 40 to 50 with Graves disease.

This clonotype has a single count. The chain combines TRBV5-1 with TRBJ2-3; TRBD1 or TRBD2 may be the D gene (6 bases each). CDR1 SGHRS and CDR2 YFSETQ come from the germline V gene. CDR3 length: 16 amino acids. The germline V and J ends were trimmed by 1 base and 5 bases, with 17 bases remaining between them. The CDR3 DNA follows: TGCGCCAGCAGCTTGTGGGGACACGAGGAGGGAGATACGCAGTATTTT. Translating it yields CASSLWGHEEGDTQYF. The entire variable domain, with the rest obtained from reference TRBV5-1 and TRBJ2-3, is as follows: KAGVTQTPRYLIKTRGQQVTLSCSPISGHRSVSWYQQTPGQGLQFLFEYFSETQRNKGNFPGRFSGRQFSNSRSEMNVSTLELGDSALYLCASSLWGHEEGDTQYFGPGTRLTVL.

CDR3 region: CASSQTTGLEAFF. In DNA, the CDR3 is TGTGCCAGCAGCCAAACAACAGGGCTTGAAGCTTTCTTT. The chain has TRBV7-3 and TRBJ1-1, with D perhaps TRBD1 (6 bases). V was trimmed by 5 bases and J by 7 bases, leaving 14 bases between them. Germline CDR1 is SGHTA and CDR2 is FQGTGA. CDR3 length: 13 amino acids.

In nucleotides, the CDR3 is TGTGCCAGCAGCCCCACAAGCGGGAGGATCAATGAGCAGTTCTTC. This encodes CASSPTSGRINEQFF. This chain connects TRBV9 to TRBJ2-1; TRBD2 matches at 9 bases. Germline lookup yields CDR1 SGDLS and CDR2 YYNGEE. The CDR3 is 15 amino acids. V was clipped by 4 bases and J by 6 bases; unmatched bases: 8.

This clonotype was picked up many times. The rearrangement uses TRBV20-1 and TRBJ2-2; 8 bases are shared with TRBD1. From germline, CDR1 is DFQATT and CDR2 SNEGSKA (reference sequence). CDR3 length equals 15 residues. V dropped 3 bases and J dropped 5; count of bases not matched to a gene: 8. CDR3 region: CSASITGGRTGELFF. DNA for the CDR3: TGCAGTGCTAGTATAACAGGGGGTCGTACCGGGGAGCTGTTTTTT.

The CDR3 nucleotides are TGTGCCACCAGTCCCCGGGGTTTGGGGGACGAGCAGTACTTC. This translates into CATSPRGLGDEQYF. This chain joins TRBV15 and TRBJ2-7, with D perhaps being TRBD1 or TRBD2 (5 bases each). Germline V CDR1 and CDR2: LNHNV, YYDKDF (reference sequence). This CDR3 has 14 residues. V was cut by 6 bases and J by 5 bases, with 17 bases left in between.

This clonotype was detected ten times or more. The chain joins TRBV20-1 to TRBJ1-2, with 10 bases aligning to TRBD1. CDR3 length: 14 amino acids. CDR1 is DFQATT, CDR2 SNEGSKA, per germline (reference sequence). V gave up 5 bases and J gave up 4 bases; unmatched junction bases: 7. The CDR3 here is CSAVTGGNLYGYTF. The CDR3 DNA reads TGCAGTGCTGTGACAGGGGGCAATCTCTATGGCTACACCTTC.

This clonotype occurred a few times. V is TRBV20-1 and J is TRBJ1-6, with a weak D call TRBD1 (5 bases). In germline, CDR1 is DFQATT, CDR2 SNEGSKA (reference sequence). The ends were cut back, 5 bases at V and 17 bases at J, with 10 bases in the middle. The CDR3 has 9 amino acids. The CDR3 here is CSADGGFHF. CDR3 in DNA: TGCAGTGCTGACGGGGGATTCCACTTT.

The table lists this clonotype with many counts. The CDR3 loop reads CASRGLAGGNEQYF. CDR3 DNA sequence: TGTGCCAGCAGAGGCCTAGCGGGAGGGAACGAGCAGTACTTC. This chain connects TRBV2 to TRBJ2-7; 12 positions match TRBD2. Per the germline V gene, CDR1 is SNHLY and CDR2 is FYNNEI. This CDR3 has 14 amino acids. V dropped 6 bases and J dropped 5; count of bases not matched to a gene: 5.

This clonotype was detected only a few times. V usage is TRBV3-1 and J usage is TRBJ2-5; tentative D call: TRBD2 (6 bases). Germline V gene lookup returns CDR1 LGHDT and CDR2 YNNKEL (reference sequence). Between the trimmed V and J ends, which lost 3 bases and 2 bases, there was a span of 13 bases. The CDR3 sequence is 15 residues long. The CDR3 DNA follows: TGTGCCAGCAGCCAGGGGAGGACCCGGCAAGAGACCCAGTACTTC. Protein product: CASSQGRTRQETQYF.

This clonotype came up many times. This chain's CDR3 is CSATGTRGRETQYF. The CDR3 DNA is TGCAGTGCGACCGGGACCCGAGGTAGAGAGACCCAGTACTTC. This sequence joins TRBV20-1 and TRBJ2-5, with D possibly called TRBD1 or TRBD2 (5 bases each). V was pared by 6 bases and J by 4 bases, with 18 bases between. Germline CDR1 is DFQATT and CDR2 is SNEGSKA (reference sequence). This CDR3 comprises 14 residues.

This clonotype was observed at least ten times. The V call is TRBV19, the J call TRBJ1-1; TRBD1 is a possible D gene (6 bases). V lost 8 bases, J lost 1 base, and 14 bases lay in between. This CDR3 has 14 amino acids. CDR1 and CDR2 (germline): LNHDA, SQIVND (reference sequence). The CDR3 region is CASSRGQSNTEAFF. CDR3 nucleotide sequence: TGTGCCAGTTCCAGAGGACAGTCGAACACTGAAGCTTTCTTT. Drawing the rest from reference TRBV19 and TRBJ1-1, the complete variable domain is DGGITQSPKYLFRKEGQNVTLSCEQNLNHDAMYWYRQDPGQGLRLIYYSQIVNDFQKGDIAEGYSVSREKKESFPLTVTSAQKNPTAFYLCASSRGQSNTEAFFGQGTRLTVV.

Many counts were recorded for this clonotype. The rearrangement links TRBV2 to TRBJ1-6; the match to TRBD1 covers 7 bases. J lost 5 bases, V lost 7 bases, and 5 bases had no gene match. The CDR3 runs 14 residues. Germline V gene lookup returns CDR1 SNHLY and CDR2 FYNNEI. CDR3 nucleotides: TGTGCCAGCAACTTCCAGGGGGATAATTCACCCCTCCACTTT. It encodes CASNFQGDNSPLHF.

This clonotype was seen ten or more times. The gene calls are TRBV7-9 and TRBJ2-1; D gene unclear. Per the germline V gene, CDR1 is SEHNR and CDR2 is FQNEAQ (reference sequence). Trimming stripped 5 bases from V and 2 bases from J, with 19 bases between. This CDR3 region has 17 residues. This CDR3 reads CASSPSSAAATYNEQFF. CDR3 DNA: TGTGCCAGCAGCCCCTCTTCCGCGGCCGCCACCTACAATGAGCAGTTCTTC. Full variable domain (remainder filled in from reference TRBV7-9 and TRBJ2-1): DTGVSQNPRHKITKRGQNVTFRCDPISEHNRLYWYRQTLGQGPEFLTYFQNEAQLEKSRLLSDRFSAERPKGSFSTLEIQRTEQGDSAMYLCASSPSSAAATYNEQFFGPGTRLTVL.

Ten or more counts support this clonotype. The rearrangement links TRBV7-2 to TRBJ2-5; TRBD2 aligns across 14 bases. Germline trimming cut 5 bases from V and 2 bases from J; bases unmatched to any gene: 7. Germline CDR1 reads SGHTA; CDR2 reads FQGNSA. The CDR3 runs 17 residues. DNA of the CDR3: TGTGCCAGCAGCCTGCGGACTAGCGGGAGGTCTCAAGAGACCCAGTACTTC. Residues: CASSLRTSGRSQETQYF. The whole variable domain, remainder taken from reference TRBV7-2 and TRBJ2-5, is GAGVSQSPSNKVTEKGKDVELRCDPISGHTALYWYRQSLGQGLEFLIYFQGNSAPDKSGLPSDRFSAERTGGSVSTLTIQRTQQEDSAVYLCASSLRTSGRSQETQYFGPGTRLLVL.

The sample holds many counts of this clonotype. V and J are TRBV28 and TRBJ1-1; D might be TRBD1 (6 bases). The CDR3 extends over 14 amino acids. Germline V gene sequence: CDR1 MDHEN, CDR2 SYDVKM. Trimming stripped 6 bases from V and 5 bases from J, with 16 bases between. DNA of the CDR3: TGTGCCAGCAGCCTCCTGGGGGCAGTGACTGAAGCTTTCTTT. Translated: CASSLLGAVTEAFF.